This T cell receptor beta chain derives from a study of PD-1 blockade in classical Hodgkin lymphoma. Study background: The study gave patients nivolumab 3 mg/kg intravenously every 2 weeks. Study-wide results and caveats: What caused the repertoire differences, perhaps disease activity or prior therapy, remains undefined. Diversity similar to that of newly diagnosed patients was seen at baseline in complete responders.

A remark on this clone: Its antigen is unidentified.

Method: immunoSEQ multiplex PCR; TCRdb's copy keeps in-frame clones and lacks some. The table shows 8,500 or so clones, with roughly four fifths occurring only once. The germline gives CDR1 MDHEN, CDR2 SYDVKM. CDR3 length equals 14 residues. V lost 6 bases to trimming and J lost 8 bases, with 19 bases between them. Each patient's relapse followed autologous stem cell transplantation, and brentuximab vedotin exposure varied. From thawed PBMCs, CD4+ T cells were purified using magnetic negative selection. The gene calls are TRBV28 and TRBJ1-2; possibly TRBD1 for D (6 bases). This receptor was taken from a human donor with classical Hodgkin lymphoma. The sample in question was CD4+ T cells from blood, obtained at baseline. CDR3 bases: TGTGCCAGCAGCCTGGACAGCCTCACTGGGGGCTACACCTTC. Protein: CASSLDSLTGGYTF.